This T cell receptor beta chain was documented in a study of beta chain features in type 1 diabetes. Study details: Patients did not differ from healthy donors in age, gender or cell yield. Over all samples combined, about 99,000,000 sorted cells were examined. Broader study findings: Shortening that was moderate but significant affected the TCRB CDR3s of Type 1 diabetes patients in all four CD4+ subsets.

After removal of 2 bases from V and 5 bases from J, the junction contained 5 bases not matched to a gene. The length of the CDR3 is 15 residues. The germline gives CDR1 MNHEY, CDR2 SMNVEV (reference sequence). Expressed TCRB transcripts were sequenced after all isolated RNA was converted to cDNA. Only in-frame clones appear in the TCRdb table, and some are missing; sequencing was by immunoSEQ multiplex PCR. Of about 240,000 clones in the sample, around 14% are singletons; the top ten hold 0.015% to 0.02%. For this clone: The antigen is not known.

Using CD45RO/CCR7/CD25/CD127/CD95/CD27, CD4+ naive, central memory, regulatory and stem cell-like memory cells were sorted. Purity exceeding 95% was reached by all sorted populations. The sequencing input was naive CD4+ T cells from blood. The TCR originated in a man aged 25 to 45 with type 1 diabetes. The rearrangement links TRBV27 to TRBJ2-1; the match to TRBD1 covers 8 bases. The DNA of the CDR3 is TGTGCCAGCAGTTTACAGGGGGCCGGGAACAATGAGCAGTTCTTC. It codes for CASSLQGAGNNEQFF.